Described below is a single TCR beta chain sequence and its context. This clonotype was detected ten times or more. The antigen it binds to is not known. The record has no base qualities; no much larger clone is one base away. This specimen belongs to a study of identical twins (TCRdb year 2016). Regarding the complete study: TCR alpha and beta repertoires from monozygotic twins, unrelated adults of various ages and cord blood were deep-sequenced to test whether fetal clonotypes persist. Replicate twin experiments were performed at different times using different library preparation protocols to rule out contamination. The investigation overall reported the following: Compared with coincidental sharing between unrelated individuals, an excess of low generation-probability sequences was observed among out-of-frame TCR alpha sequences shared between twins. Because the same donors could not be followed over many years, conclusions were based on cross-sectional statistical analysis. In monozygotic twins, recombination models systematically underestimated out-of-frame TCR alpha sharing, but the models matched the sharing seen between unrelated individuals. Fewer insertions were carried by abundant cord blood beta clonotypes, a similar but weaker trend appeared in young adult naive repertoires, and no such trend appeared in memory repertoires. Zero-insertion analyses could be partly confounded by invariant T cells such as MAIT and iNKT, though diverse VJ usage argued against such confounding for most clonotypes. The excess sharing between twins in beta out-of-frame sequences was weaker because fewer shared sequences reduced the signal-to-noise ratio.

The V and J ends are trimmed by 0 bases and 5 bases, leaving 10 bases between them. Reading from cysteine to phenylalanine, the CDR3 counts 14 amino acids. The entry retains the CDR3 DNA only, 42 bases that are in frame from base 1. For CDR1 and CDR2, the germline V gene lists MGHRA and YSYEKL. Only healthy Caucasian donors were included. Three pairs of female monozygotic twins, all aged about 18 to 30 years, made up the twin cohort. Positive isolation kits from Invitrogen were used to isolate the CD4+ and CD8+ T cell populations. The library relied on 5' RACE. This sample was sequenced with an Illumina HiSeq 2000. Template switching added a universal primer binding site, and the final cDNA carried a unique molecular identifier that allowed TCR cDNA molecules to be counted accurately. First-strand cDNA for TCR alpha and beta chains was synthesized from specific primers in the conserved constant-segment region. Each cDNA library was double barcoded, with a SMART-Mk sample barcode plus Illumina barcodes, to control for contamination. Two successive PCR steps introduced TruSeq adapter sequences along with Illumina sample barcodes. TCR alpha and beta cDNA libraries were sequenced on the Illumina HiSeq platform with custom primers. On the study's bioinformatics: MiGEC was used to process raw reads and extract unique molecular identifiers, and MiXCR was used to find CDR3 positions. Recombination models were inferred per individual with the repgenHMM and IGoR tools using an EM algorithm. Shared clonotype analysis was performed with the tcR package in R, normalizing sharing by the product of cloneset sizes. Out-of-frame nonproductive sequences were analyzed to study raw recombination free of thymic and clonal selection effects. TCRdb reran the public reads through fastp at Q25 and MiXCR, keeping productive beta chains. Rows are combined by CDR3 protein, so each entry shows the most common genes and DNA. TCRdb, rather than the study authors, made the V and J calls. For this sample the table gives some 300,000 distinct CDR3 sequences, of which 9% to 15% were detected only once. The ten largest clones capture just over 7% of the sample.

These data also formed part of another study, on yellow fever vaccine responses in identical twins. The second study's authors report: The T cell response to vaccination in identical twins was reported by the authors to appear partly convergent and partly personalized. In the study, vaccine-responding T cell clones were precisely tracked in identical twins.

This TCR came from a woman aged 18-29 years in good health. Material: CD8+ T cells sorted from blood. Recombination connected TRBV4-1 to TRBJ1-1; matching of 5 bases hints at TRBD1 as the D gene. Here the CDR3 is given as CASSQDLGVTEAFF. The DNA reads TGCGCCAGCAGCCAAGATCTAGGGGTGACTGAAGCTTTCTTT.